The rows below give T cell receptor beta chains drawn from one sample of a study of shared clonotypes between healthy human individuals. Measured with immunoSEQ multiplex PCR; TCRdb has only the in-frame clones, and not every one. The profile shows approximately 2,000,000 clones, 80% to 95% of them singletons. The sequenced sample was naive CD4+ T cells from PBMCs. The receptors derive from a young man in good health. Some clones in this sample may be carry-over from other donors' samples. The CDR3 runs from the conserved cysteine through the conserved F or W. Fields, in order: J gene, D gene, V gene, CDR3 length, clone size, CDR3 DNA, CDR3 protein. D genes are given only for firm matches. Some rows mark clone size as missing; the rest say once, few, many or name a class of expanded clone.

j_gene: TRBJ2-7
d_gene: .
v_gene: TRBV7-8
len: 14
abundance: .
CDR3nt: TGTGCCAGCAGCTTACAAGGCAACTCCTACGAGCAGTACTTC
CDR3aa: CASSLQGNSYEQYF

j_gene: TRBJ2-7
d_gene: .
v_gene: TRBV6-5
len: 13
abundance: .
CDR3nt: TGTGCCAGCAGTTATACAGGAACCTACGAGCAGTACTTC
CDR3aa: CASSYTGTYEQYF

j_gene: TRBJ2-3
d_gene: .
v_gene: TRBV2
len: 13
abundance: .
CDR3nt: TGTGCCAGCAGTGAAGAGGGGATGGATACGCAGTATTTT
CDR3aa: CASSEEGMDTQYF

j_gene: TRBJ2-7
d_gene: .
v_gene: TRBV5-6
len: 13
abundance: .
CDR3nt: TGTGCCAGCAGCTTGGTTCAAGGGGGCGAGCAGTACTTC
CDR3aa: CASSLVQGGEQYF

j_gene: TRBJ1-1
d_gene: .
v_gene: TRBV29-1
len: 12
abundance: .
CDR3nt: TGCATCGGGCGAGCTTTCAACACTGAAGCTTTCTTT
CDR3aa: CIGRAFNTEAFF

j_gene: TRBJ2-7
d_gene: .
v_gene: TRBV11-2
len: 12
abundance: .
CDR3nt: TGTGCCAGCAGCTTAAGTACCTACGAGCAGTACTTC
CDR3aa: CASSLSTYEQYF

j_gene: TRBJ2-7
d_gene: .
v_gene: TRBV28
len: 13
abundance: .
CDR3nt: TGTGCCAGCAGTTTACTGGTCGGCGGGGAGCAGTACTTC
CDR3aa: CASSLLVGGEQYF

j_gene: TRBJ2-3
d_gene: TRBD1
v_gene: TRBV6-6
len: 16
abundance: .
CDR3nt: TGTGCCAGCAGTTACTCGATCGGACAGGGCACAGATACGCAGTATTTT
CDR3aa: CASSYSIGQGTDTQYF

j_gene: TRBJ2-1
d_gene: .
v_gene: TRBV5-4
len: 14
abundance: once
CDR3nt: TGTGCCAGCAGCCCGCCCACTCCCGACAATGAGCAGTTCTTC
CDR3aa: CASSPPTPDNEQFF

j_gene: TRBJ2-2
d_gene: TRBD2
v_gene: TRBV29-1
len: 16
abundance: .
CDR3nt: TGCAGCGTTGAGGGGGCTAGCGGGAGGTCGACCGGGGAGCTGTTTTTT
CDR3aa: CSVEGASGRSTGELFF

j_gene: TRBJ2-7
d_gene: .
v_gene: TRBV19
len: 14
abundance: .
CDR3nt: TGTGCCACCAAGCCAAGGGGGAGCTCCTACGAGCAGTACTTC
CDR3aa: CATKPRGSSYEQYF

j_gene: TRBJ2-3
d_gene: .
v_gene: TRBV5-4
len: 18
abundance: .
CDR3nt: TGTGCCAGCAGCTCCGAGGGTCTAGCGCCACTCAGCACAGATACGCAGTATTTT
CDR3aa: CASSSEGLAPLSTDTQYF

j_gene: TRBJ2-7
d_gene: .
v_gene: TRBV6-5
len: 14
abundance: once
CDR3nt: TGTGCCAGCAGTCCTAGACCGAGCGGCTACGAGCAGTACTTC
CDR3aa: CASSPRPSGYEQYF

j_gene: TRBJ1-5
d_gene: .
v_gene: TRBV6-1
len: 14
abundance: .
CDR3nt: TGTGCCACCCTGACAACGATGGGCAATCAGCCCCAGCATTTT
CDR3aa: CATLTTMGNQPQHF

j_gene: TRBJ1-5
d_gene: .
v_gene: TRBV6-6
len: 15
abundance: .
CDR3nt: TGTGCCAGCACAATTTCCTCAGGACAGAATCAGCCCCAGCATTTT
CDR3aa: CASTISSGQNQPQHF

j_gene: TRBJ2-7
d_gene: .
v_gene: TRBV19
len: 15
abundance: .
CDR3nt: TGTGCCAGTAGTATAGGAGGTACCAGGGCCAGCGAGCAGTACTTC
CDR3aa: CASSIGGTRASEQYF

j_gene: TRBJ1-5
d_gene: .
v_gene: TRBV19
len: 14
abundance: .
CDR3nt: TGTGCCAGTACAGAGGGTGGAGAATATCAGCCCCAGCATTTT
CDR3aa: CASTEGGEYQPQHF

j_gene: TRBJ1-4
d_gene: .
v_gene: TRBV7-2
len: 13
abundance: .
CDR3nt: TGTGCCAGCAGCTTAGGTCCAGGGCGGATACTGTTTTTT
CDR3aa: CASSLGPGRILFF

j_gene: TRBJ2-5
d_gene: .
v_gene: TRBV5-1
len: 15
abundance: .
CDR3nt: TGCGCCAGCAGCTCCTTGGACCCGCTTGGGGAGACCCAGTACTTC
CDR3aa: CASSSLDPLGETQYF

j_gene: TRBJ1-5
d_gene: .
v_gene: TRBV28
len: 15
abundance: .
CDR3nt: TGTGCCAGCAGTCCCCCGGGGTCTAGCAATCAGCCCCAGCATTTT
CDR3aa: CASSPPGSSNQPQHF

j_gene: TRBJ2-5
d_gene: .
v_gene: TRBV6-5
len: 16
abundance: .
CDR3nt: TGTGCCAGCAGTTTATTGGGCCGAAGTCAACAAGAGACCCAGTACTTC
CDR3aa: CASSLLGRSQQETQYF

j_gene: TRBJ1-5
d_gene: .
v_gene: TRBV28
len: 16
abundance: .
CDR3nt: TGTGCCAGCAGTTTTTTGTTAGGGGGAGGCAATCAGCCCCAGCATTTT
CDR3aa: CASSFLLGGGNQPQHF

j_gene: TRBJ1-3
d_gene: .
v_gene: TRBV5-1
len: 14
abundance: .
CDR3nt: TGCGCCAGCAGCTTGTCAGGCTCTGGAAACACCATATATTTT
CDR3aa: CASSLSGSGNTIYF

j_gene: TRBJ1-2
d_gene: .
v_gene: TRBV7-2
len: 14
abundance: .
CDR3nt: TGTGCCAGCAACCCAAGGCGGGGGGTCCCTGGCTACACCTTC
CDR3aa: CASNPRRGVPGYTF

j_gene: TRBJ2-1
d_gene: TRBD1
v_gene: TRBV5-1
len: 16
abundance: .
CDR3nt: TGCGCCAGCAGCTTAAATGCCGGGACAGACTACAATGAGCAGTTCTTC
CDR3aa: CASSLNAGTDYNEQFF

j_gene: TRBJ2-7
d_gene: .
v_gene: TRBV10-3
len: 14
abundance: once
CDR3nt: TGTGCCATCAGTGAGTCGGCCGGCTTTAAAGAGCAGTACTTC
CDR3aa: CAISESAGFKEQYF

j_gene: TRBJ2-6
d_gene: .
v_gene: TRBV5-1
len: 15
abundance: .
CDR3nt: TGCGCCAGCAGTCCGGCCAGAGCAGGGGCCAACGTCCTGACTTTC
CDR3aa: CASSPARAGANVLTF

j_gene: TRBJ1-5
d_gene: .
v_gene: TRBV18
len: 15
abundance: .
CDR3nt: TGTGCCAGCTCACCGACGAGGGATAGCAATCAGCCCCAGCATTTT
CDR3aa: CASSPTRDSNQPQHF

j_gene: TRBJ1-1
d_gene: TRBD1
v_gene: TRBV10-3
len: 15
abundance: .
CDR3nt: TGTGCCACCGCTGTTGCGACAGGGGTGCACACTGAAGCTTTCTTT
CDR3aa: CATAVATGVHTEAFF

j_gene: TRBJ1-5
d_gene: .
v_gene: TRBV28
len: 14
abundance: .
CDR3nt: TGTGCCAGCAGCCCTGGGGGCTCAAATCAGCCCCAGCATTTT
CDR3aa: CASSPGGSNQPQHF

j_gene: TRBJ1-5
d_gene: .
v_gene: TRBV6-5
len: 14
abundance: .
CDR3nt: TGTGCCAGCAGTTACGACAGAGCGAATCAGCCCCAGCATTTT
CDR3aa: CASSYDRANQPQHF

j_gene: TRBJ1-3
d_gene: TRBD1
v_gene: TRBV2
len: 16
abundance: .
CDR3nt: TGTGCCAGCAGCCCCCTGGGACAGGGGGTCGGAAACACCATATATTTT
CDR3aa: CASSPLGQGVGNTIYF

j_gene: TRBJ2-7
d_gene: .
v_gene: TRBV11-2
len: 13
abundance: .
CDR3nt: TGTGCCAGCAGCCCCCTCCTGTCCTACGAGCAGTACTTC
CDR3aa: CASSPLLSYEQYF

j_gene: TRBJ1-5
d_gene: .
v_gene: TRBV18
len: 14
abundance: .
CDR3nt: TGTGCCAGCTCACTCGGGACAAACGATCAGCCCCAGCATTTT
CDR3aa: CASSLGTNDQPQHF

j_gene: TRBJ2-2
d_gene: .
v_gene: TRBV7-8
len: 14
abundance: .
CDR3nt: TGTGCCAGCAGCTTAGGAGGGTATAGCGGGGAGCTGTTTTTT
CDR3aa: CASSLGGYSGELFF

j_gene: TRBJ1-4
d_gene: .
v_gene: TRBV18
len: 16
abundance: .
CDR3nt: TGTGCCAGCTCCCCGGGCCGTACGGTAGCTAATGAAAAACTGTTTTTT
CDR3aa: CASSPGRTVANEKLFF

j_gene: TRBJ1-2
d_gene: .
v_gene: TRBV6-1
len: 15
abundance: .
CDR3nt: TGTGCCAGCAGTGCCCATAGGCAGGGACTTGATGGCTACACCTTC
CDR3aa: CASSAHRQGLDGYTF

j_gene: TRBJ1-1
d_gene: .
v_gene: TRBV4-1
len: 14
abundance: .
CDR3nt: TGCGCCAGCAGCCAAGACGCGGCTAACACTGAAGCTTTCTTT
CDR3aa: CASSQDAANTEAFF

j_gene: TRBJ1-1
d_gene: .
v_gene: TRBV10-3
len: 12
abundance: few
CDR3nt: TGTGCCATCAGTGAGTCCAGGGAGCAGCCCTCCTTT
CDR3aa: CAISESREQPSF

j_gene: TRBJ2-1
d_gene: TRBD2
v_gene: TRBV6-6
len: 16
abundance: .
CDR3nt: TGTGCCAGCAGTCCCTCGGGACTAGCGGGTTCGGGCGAGCAGTTCTTC
CDR3aa: CASSPSGLAGSGEQFF

j_gene: TRBJ1-4
d_gene: .
v_gene: TRBV5-4
len: 15
abundance: .
CDR3nt: TGTGCCAGCAGCTTGGGGGGCAGGGCTGAGGAAAAACTGTTTTTT
CDR3aa: CASSLGGRAEEKLFF

j_gene: TRBJ1-5
d_gene: .
v_gene: TRBV6-1
len: 18
abundance: .
CDR3nt: TGTGCCAGCAGTGGGGGGCTCTATTCGGGACTAAGCAATCAGCCCCAGCATTTT
CDR3aa: CASSGGLYSGLSNQPQHF

j_gene: TRBJ2-1
d_gene: TRBD1
v_gene: TRBV28
len: 14
abundance: .
CDR3nt: TGTGCCAGCAGCCCGGGACAGGGGCCAAGTGAGCAGTTCTTC
CDR3aa: CASSPGQGPSEQFF

j_gene: TRBJ2-2
d_gene: .
v_gene: TRBV29-1
len: 15
abundance: .
CDR3nt: TGCAGCGTTTCTAAACAGGGTAGAATTGGCGGGGAGCTGTTTTTT
CDR3aa: CSVSKQGRIGGELFF

j_gene: TRBJ2-3
d_gene: .
v_gene: TRBV5-4
len: 15
abundance: .
CDR3nt: TGTGCCAGCAGCCCGCCGGGGACCATCGTGGGTACGCAGTATTTT
CDR3aa: CASSPPGTIVGTQYF

j_gene: TRBJ2-1
d_gene: .
v_gene: TRBV5-6
len: 15
abundance: .
CDR3nt: TGTGCCAGCAGCACTACCGGGACTCACGATGGTGAGCAGTTCTTC
CDR3aa: CASSTTGTHDGEQFF